These T cell receptor beta chains were read from a single sample in a study of spatial heterogeneity in lung cancer. TCRdb reanalysed the 5' RACE reads using MiXCR and keeps one entry per CDR3 protein. Altogether 9,500 to 10,000 distinct CDR3 sequences are present, around 6% being singletons, with the ten largest covering around 10%. The specimen comprised lung tumor tissue, sampled at surgery. These receptors came from a male donor with early-stage non-small cell lung cancer. CDR3s include the opening cysteine and the closing phenylalanine or tryptophan. D genes are given only for firm matches. Sizes are listed as once, few, many or a size class.

d_gene | len | j_gene | abundance | v_gene | CDR3nt | CDR3aa
- | 15 | TRBJ1-1 | many | TRBV20-1 | TGCAGTGCTGAAACCCTACAGGGTTCGAACACTGAAGCTTTCTTT | CSAETLQGSNTEAFF
TRBD1 | 18 | TRBJ1-3 | many | TRBV12-3/TRBV12-4 | TGTGCCTCACAAGGTCTGGCCGCGGGGGACAGACCTGGAAACACCATATATTTT | CASQGLAAGDRPGNTIYF
- | 17 | TRBJ1-2 | many | TRBV10-2 | TGCGCCAGCAGTGAGTCGTCAGGGGCCAACCTCTACGGTGGCTACACCTTC | CASSESSGANLYGGYTF
- | 14 | TRBJ1-2 | many | TRBV4-1 | TGCGCCAGCAGCCAAGATGGGTGGGAGGATGGCTACACCTTC | CASSQDGWEDGYTF
TRBD2 | 14 | TRBJ2-1 | many | TRBV12-3/TRBV12-4 | TGTGCCAGCAGTAGCGGGGGCCAACCTAATGAGCAGTTCTTC | CASSSGGQPNEQFF
TRBD2 | 15 | TRBJ2-1 | many | TRBV11-2 | TGTGCCAGCACCTTAGCGGGGGGGCCTGTCAATGAGCAGTTCTTC | CASTLAGGPVNEQFF
- | 16 | TRBJ2-1 | many | TRBV4-1 | TGCGCCAGCAGCCAAGTTTTGCCGGGGAAAAGGGATGAGCAGTTCTTC | CASSQVLPGKRDEQFF
- | 15 | TRBJ2-3 | many | TRBV20-1 | TGCAGTGCTAGTGTCGGGACGGGAACCACAGATACGCAGTATTTT | CSASVGTGTTDTQYF
- | 13 | TRBJ2-3 | many | TRBV5-1 | TGCGCCAGCAGCTTGTATGGGGCAGATACGCAGTATTTT | CASSLYGADTQYF
- | 17 | TRBJ2-3 | many | TRBV30 | TGTGCCTGGAGTGTAGAGTGGGCGGGGCCTCGCACAGATACGCAGTATTTT | CAWSVEWAGPRTDTQYF